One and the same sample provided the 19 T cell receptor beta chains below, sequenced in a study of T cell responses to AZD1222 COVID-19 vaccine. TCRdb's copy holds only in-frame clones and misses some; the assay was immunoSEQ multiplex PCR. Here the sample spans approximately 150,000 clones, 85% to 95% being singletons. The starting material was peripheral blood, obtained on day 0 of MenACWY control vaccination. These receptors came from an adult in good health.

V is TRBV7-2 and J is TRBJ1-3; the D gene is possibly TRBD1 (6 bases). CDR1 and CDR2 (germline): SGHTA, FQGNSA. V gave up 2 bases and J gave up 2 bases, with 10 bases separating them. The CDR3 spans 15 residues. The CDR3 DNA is TGTGCCAGCAGCTTAAGGGGGGGAACTGGAAACACCATATATTTT. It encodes CASSLRGGTGNTIYF. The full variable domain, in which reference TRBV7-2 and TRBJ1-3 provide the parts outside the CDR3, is GAGVSQSPSNKVTEKGKDVELRCDPISGHTALYWYRQSLGQGLEFLIYFQGNSAPDKSGLPSDRFSAERTGGSVSTLTIQRTQQEDSAVYLCASSLRGGTGNTIYFGEGSWLTVV.

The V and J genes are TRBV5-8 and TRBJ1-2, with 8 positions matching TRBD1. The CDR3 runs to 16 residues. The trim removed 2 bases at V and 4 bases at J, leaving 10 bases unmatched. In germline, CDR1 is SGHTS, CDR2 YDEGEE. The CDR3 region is CASSFRQGAILYGYTF. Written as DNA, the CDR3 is TGTGCCAGCAGCTTCAGGCAGGGGGCGATCCTCTATGGCTACACCTTC.

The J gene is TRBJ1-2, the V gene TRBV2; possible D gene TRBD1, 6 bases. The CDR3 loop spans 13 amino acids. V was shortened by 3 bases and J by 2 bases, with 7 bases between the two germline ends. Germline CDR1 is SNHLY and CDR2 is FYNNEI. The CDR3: CASSDQGNYGYTF. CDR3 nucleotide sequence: TGTGCCAGCAGTGATCAGGGGAACTATGGCTACACCTTC.

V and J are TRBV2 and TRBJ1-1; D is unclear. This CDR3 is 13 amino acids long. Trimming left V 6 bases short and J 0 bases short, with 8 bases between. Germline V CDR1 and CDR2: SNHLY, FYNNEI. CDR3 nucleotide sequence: TGTGCCAGCAGATCGGAGGTGAACACTGAAGCTTTCTTT. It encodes CASRSEVNTEAFF.

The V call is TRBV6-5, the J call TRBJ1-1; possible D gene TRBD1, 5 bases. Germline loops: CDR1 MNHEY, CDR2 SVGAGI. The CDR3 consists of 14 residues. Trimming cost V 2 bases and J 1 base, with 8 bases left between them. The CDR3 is CASSYNGGNTEAFF. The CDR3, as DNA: TGTGCCAGCAGTTACAACGGGGGGAACACTGAAGCTTTCTTT.

The CDR3 bases are TGTGCCAGCAGCTTGGGTAGCGTAGGCCTCACAGATACGCAGTATTTT. The encoded protein is CASSLGSVGLTDTQYF. This chain links TRBV5-6 with TRBJ2-3, with D possibly TRBD2 on 5 matching bases. Germline lookup yields CDR1 SGHDT and CDR2 YYEEEE. This CDR3 region has 16 residues. V was cut by 0 bases and J by 2 bases, with 13 bases left in between.

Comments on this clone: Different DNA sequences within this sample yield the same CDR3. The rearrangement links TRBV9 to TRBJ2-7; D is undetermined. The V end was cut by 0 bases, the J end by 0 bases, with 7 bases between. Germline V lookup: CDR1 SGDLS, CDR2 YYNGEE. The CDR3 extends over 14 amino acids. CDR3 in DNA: TGTGCCAGCAGCGTAGCGGGCTTCTCCTACGAGCAGTACTTC. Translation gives CASSVAGFSYEQYF.

This CDR3 is CASSPRTGRETNEQFF. CDR3 nucleotides: TGCGCCAGCAGCCCTCGGACAGGGAGGGAAACCAATGAGCAGTTCTTC. The chain has TRBV5-1 and TRBJ2-1; tentative D call: TRBD1 (8 bases). The germline gives CDR1 SGHRS, CDR2 YFSETQ. The CDR3 has 16 amino acids. V was cut by 4 bases and J by 6 bases, with 20 bases left in between.

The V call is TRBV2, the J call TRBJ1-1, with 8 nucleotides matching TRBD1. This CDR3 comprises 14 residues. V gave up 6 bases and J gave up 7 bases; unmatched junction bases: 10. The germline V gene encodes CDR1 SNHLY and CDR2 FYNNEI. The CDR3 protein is CASSQDRATFEAFF. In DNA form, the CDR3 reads TGTGCCAGCAGCCAGGACAGGGCCACCTTTGAAGCTTTCTTT.

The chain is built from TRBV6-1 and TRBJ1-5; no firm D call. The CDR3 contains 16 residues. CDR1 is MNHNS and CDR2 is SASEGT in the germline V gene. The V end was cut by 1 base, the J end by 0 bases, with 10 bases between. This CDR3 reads CASSEGHGYSNQPQHF. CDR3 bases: TGTGCCAGCAGTGAAGGACACGGATATAGCAATCAGCCCCAGCATTTT.

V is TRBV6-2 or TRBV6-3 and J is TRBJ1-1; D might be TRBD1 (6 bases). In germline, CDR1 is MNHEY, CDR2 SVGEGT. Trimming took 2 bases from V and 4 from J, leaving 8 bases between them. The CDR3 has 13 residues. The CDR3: CASSYGQSTEAFF. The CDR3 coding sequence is TGTGCCAGCAGTTACGGACAGAGCACTGAAGCTTTCTTT.

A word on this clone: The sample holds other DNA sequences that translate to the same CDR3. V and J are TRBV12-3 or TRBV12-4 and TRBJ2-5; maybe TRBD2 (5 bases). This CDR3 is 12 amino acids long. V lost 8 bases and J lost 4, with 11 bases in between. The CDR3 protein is CASSPRGETQYF. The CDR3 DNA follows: TGTGCCAGCTCCCCCCGGGGAGAGACCCAGTACTTC.

The CDR3 loop reads CASSPGQATYSPLHF. Here the CDR3 DNA reads TGTGCCAGCAGCCCCGGGCAGGCCACCTATTCACCCCTCCACTTT. The J gene is TRBJ1-6, the V gene TRBV7-2; D is unresolved. The CDR3 length is 15 residues. V lost 5 bases to trimming and J lost 8 bases, with 16 bases between them. Germline V gene sequence: CDR1 SGHTA, CDR2 FQGNSA.

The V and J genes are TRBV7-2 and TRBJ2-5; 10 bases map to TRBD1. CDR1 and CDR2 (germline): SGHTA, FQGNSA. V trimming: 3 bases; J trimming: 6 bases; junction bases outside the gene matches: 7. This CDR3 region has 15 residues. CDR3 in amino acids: CASSLGDRGYQTQYF. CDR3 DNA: TGTGCCAGCAGCTTGGGGGACAGGGGTTATCAGACCCAGTACTTC.

As DNA, the CDR3 is TGTGCCAGCAGCTTACCTGAAGGTTCCGGGGCCTATGGCTACACCTTC. It encodes CASSLPEGSGAYGYTF. The chain combines TRBV13 with TRBJ1-2; possibly TRBD1 for D (5 bases). Trimming shortened V by 2 bases and J by 4 bases, and 17 bases separated the two germline ends. This CDR3 region has 16 residues. Germline loops: CDR1 PRHDT, CDR2 FYEKMQ (reference sequence).

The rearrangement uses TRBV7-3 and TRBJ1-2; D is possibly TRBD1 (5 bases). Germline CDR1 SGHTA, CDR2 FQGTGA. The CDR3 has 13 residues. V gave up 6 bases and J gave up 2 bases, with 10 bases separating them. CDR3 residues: CASSRDGNYGYTF. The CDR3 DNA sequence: TGTGCCAGCAGTCGGGACGGAAACTATGGCTACACCTTC. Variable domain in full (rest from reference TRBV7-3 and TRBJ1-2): GAGVSQTPSNKVTEKGKYVELRCDPISGHTALYWYRQSLGQGPEFLIYFQGTGAADDSGLPNDRFFAVRPEGSVSTLKIQRTERGDSAVYLCASSRDGNYGYTFGSGTRLTVV.

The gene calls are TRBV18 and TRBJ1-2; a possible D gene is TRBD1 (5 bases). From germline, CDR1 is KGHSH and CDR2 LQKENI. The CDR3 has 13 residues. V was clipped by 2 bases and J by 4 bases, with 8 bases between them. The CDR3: CASSPGGSYGYTF. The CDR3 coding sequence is TGTGCCAGCTCACCAGGGGGGAGCTATGGCTACACCTTC.

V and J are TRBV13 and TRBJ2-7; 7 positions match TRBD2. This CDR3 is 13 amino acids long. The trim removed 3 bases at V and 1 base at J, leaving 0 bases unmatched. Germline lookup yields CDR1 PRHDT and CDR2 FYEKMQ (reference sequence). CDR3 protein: CASSLGGSYEQYF. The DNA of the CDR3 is TGTGCCAGCAGCTTGGGGGGGTCCTACGAGCAGTACTTC.

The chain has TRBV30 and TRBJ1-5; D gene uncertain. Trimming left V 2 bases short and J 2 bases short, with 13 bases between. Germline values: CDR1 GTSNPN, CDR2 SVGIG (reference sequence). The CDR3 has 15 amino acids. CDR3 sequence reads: CAWSRGFGGNQPQHF. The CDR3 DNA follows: TGTGCCTGGAGTCGAGGGTTTGGTGGCAATCAGCCCCAGCATTTT.